This T cell receptor (beta chain) was sequenced in a study of shared clonotypes between healthy human individuals (dated by TCRdb to between 2020 and 2021). Describing the broader study: The cohort comprised a couple of women and a few men aged 18 to 49 years. Blood TCR repertoires of five healthy adults were deeply sequenced to estimate repertoire size and the extent of clonotype sharing between individuals. Per donor, leukapheresis produced somewhere between about 0.94 and 8.9 billion PBMCs. Different laboratories and diverse techniques were used to prepare libraries and sequence TCR repertoires, to increase sequencing depth and limit assay-specific biases. Per donor, three plates each were used for CD4 naive and CD4 memory, two for CD8 naive, and one for CD8 memory. Here is what the overall study found, with its caveats: Because the study included a small number of donors, the genetic and exposure-history diversity represented was limited. Based on pairwise subsampling, the degree of clonotype sharing among donors was expected to be affected by sequencing depth. Only blood was sampled, and tissue TCR repertoires likely differ from those in blood. Compared with non-shared clonotypes, clonotypes shared by all four sorted-subset donors had higher generation probabilities. Naive subsets generally had larger estimated clonotype richness than memory subsets did. Even with the large sequencing depth, rarefaction of the sorted-subset datasets indicated that sequencing was incomplete. Across four donors, around 5.4% of naive CD4, around 3.5% of naive CD8, under 2.5% of memory CD4, and roughly 0.41% of memory CD8 clonotypes were shared.

For this clone: What this receptor recognizes is not known. One base away there is no much larger clone; base qualities are not given.

V and J lose 5 bases and 5 bases, and a span of 19 bases separates them. Based on the germline V gene (reference sequence), the CDR1 and CDR2 sequences are MNHEY and SMNVEV. The cysteine opens and the phenylalanine closes a CDR3 of 16 amino acids. The DNA shown is the 48-base CDR3, in frame from base 1. Using the deep immunoSEQ assay, TCR CDR3 regions were amplified from genomic DNA by multiplex PCR. Extracted genomic DNA from each cell subset was spread evenly across all wells of several immunoSEQ 96-well plates, with each plate serving as a replicate. For sorted subsets, about 200 ng genomic DNA, equal to some 28,000 T cell genomes, was loaded into each replicate PCR. Purified libraries were measured with a Qubit 3.0 fluorometer, size-checked on a Bioanalyzer 2100, and measured again with the KAPA Library Quantification kit. Every immunoSEQ 96-well plate was sequenced on a separate single-read 150-cycle Illumina NextSeq 550 flow cell. Processing in the source paper ran as follows. Because only junctional sequences without quality scores were contained in the immunoSEQ output, filtering matching that applied to full-length reads could not be performed. Sequences were annotated with PyIR, a Python wrapper for IgBLAST v1.9, and V/J genes and CDR3 were assigned using IMGT germline references. Reads with weak V/J assignments (E-value above 1e-6), missing CDR3, stop codons, out-of-frame junctions, or ambiguous translated residues were removed. V3J clonotypes were defined as sequences sharing an identical inferred V gene, J gene, and CDR3 amino acid sequence. Percentage overlap between repertoires was calculated by dividing the number of shared unique clonotypes by the size of the smaller repertoire. Repertoire richness was assessed with RTK rarefaction, the Chao1 estimator, and Recon v2.1 estimates of unobserved clonotypes. OLGA was used to compute generation probabilities for all TCRbeta clonotypes that the gDNA method yielded from a handful of donors. As stored in TCRdb, this immuneACCESS dataset retains in-frame rearrangements with V and J assigned. A fraction of the clones does not appear; measured against another copy, unresolved V genes explain less than half of the discrepancy, and the remainder lacks a known reason. V and J calls and clone size are as listed in that table; D and trimming were resolved from the DNA. The sample contains approximately 600,000 clones, approximately 95% of them found a single time. The ten largest clonotypes hold around 0.12% of the sample.

CD8 naive samples were obtained by positive selection for CCR7 among CD45RO-negative cells, yielding a CD45RA+CCR7+ population from which TemRA cells were excluded. The donors were healthy, HIV-negative adults with no recently reported acute infections or vaccinations. Every donor was a Caucasian adult residing in Nashville, Tennessee, USA. Blood was obtained by leukapheresis, after which PBMCs were separated by Ficoll-Histopaque density gradient centrifugation and cryopreserved in liquid nitrogen vapor phase. Analytical flow cytometry was used to check the purity and quantity of every magnetically sorted T cell population. Genomic DNA was isolated from every sorted fraction and measured by UV absorbance on a Nanodrop 2000c.

This chain is built from TRBV27 and TRBJ2-1; the D gene is perhaps TRBD1 or TRBD2, each of them matching over 5 bases. Sequenced input: naive CD8+ T cells sorted from blood. According to the study, the label for this sample's cell subset or site signals: CD45RA+CCR7+. This receptor was obtained from a woman aged 25 to 45 in good health. The nucleotides read TGTGCCAGCAGTCCGGATGGGGGTGAGTTCGACAATGAGCAGTTCTTC. This sequence encodes CASSPDGGEFDNEQFF.